This T cell receptor (beta chain) was sequenced for a study of T cell changes during pregnancy in multiple sclerosis. This CDR3 is built from 13 residues. V lost 0 bases and J 5 bases, leaving 8 bases between the germline ends. CDR1 and CDR2 (germline): GTSNPN, SVGIG (reference sequence). Repertoires were generated with immunoSEQ multiplex PCR, while TCRdb's copy carries only in-frame clones and drops some. The data contain some 76,000 clones, approximately 91% of them singletons. The specimen comprised CD4+ T cells from peripheral blood mononuclear cells, sampled after pregnancy. The chain carries TRBV30 and TRBJ1-5; maybe TRBD1 (5 bases). The sequence was obtained from a female donor with multiple sclerosis, enrolled in a pregnancy study. The CDR3 region has the DNA TGTGCCTGGAGTGTAGGGACTGATCAGCCCCAGCATTTT. It yields the protein CAWSVGTDQPQHF. The entire variable domain, with the rest obtained from reference TRBV30 and TRBJ1-5, is as follows: SQTIHQWPATLVQPVGSPLSLECTVEGTSNPNLYWYRQAAGRGLQLLFYSVGIGQISSEVPQNLSASRPQDRQFILSSKKLLLSDSGFYLCAWSVGTDQPQHFGDGTRLSIL.